This TCR beta chain was sequenced during a study of T-cell memory formation after mild COVID-19. The 5'RACE method, run with constant-segment primers, produced TCR alpha and TCR beta cDNA libraries (carrying sample barcodes and UMIs). TCRdb ran MiXCR on the 5' RACE reads and lists one entry per CDR3 protein. Of around 530,000 distinct CDR3 sequences in the sample, 20% to 25% were seen once. Germline V gives CDR1 MGHRA, CDR2 YSYEKL. The CDR3 totals 16 residues. The V end was cut by 2 bases, the J end by 0 bases, with 12 bases between. Sequencing was performed on PBMCs or a T cell subset sorted from them (not recorded which). The V gene is TRBV4-1, the J gene TRBJ2-3; perhaps TRBD1 as D (5 bases). This clonotype was obtained from an adult woman who had mild COVID-19 (a few samples of this study predate the infection). Cell type and time point are not known. This CDR3 is CASSQQTVTSTDTQYF. In DNA, the CDR3 is TGCGCCAGCAGCCAACAGACAGTGACTAGCACAGATACGCAGTATTTT.